The 24 T cell receptor beta chains presented below share a single source sample, sequenced in a study of blood T cell repertoires in COVID-19. The assay was immunoSEQ multiplex PCR, and TCRdb's table has in-frame clones only and misses some. The repertoire holds 250,000 to 300,000 clones, with around nine tenths as singletons. Source material: PBMCs or T cells enriched from blood (not recorded which). These receptors were obtained from a woman between 45 and 60 years old who had been exposed to COVID-19.

The CDR3 DNA is TGTGCCAGCAGCCAACGACAGATAAACACTGAAGCTTTCTTT. Translating it yields CASSQRQINTEAFF. The rearrangement joins TRBV3-1 (or the pseudogene TRBV3-2) to TRBJ1-1; tentative D call: TRBD1 (5 bases). Germline loops: CDR1 LGHDT, CDR2 YNNKEL (reference sequence). The CDR3 totals 14 residues. Trimming removed 2 bases from V and 2 bases from J, with 9 bases in between.

V is TRBV14 and J is TRBJ1-2, with 7 bases lining up with TRBD1. The CDR3 has 15 residues. Trimming removed 4 bases from V and 0 bases from J; junction bases left unmatched: 5. Per germline, CDR1 SGHDN and CDR2 FVKESK. The CDR3 DNA is TGTGCCAGCAGCCCGCCGGGACAGCCTAACTATGGCTACACCTTC. This translates into CASSPPGQPNYGYTF. The whole variable domain, remainder taken from reference TRBV14 and TRBJ1-2, is EAGVTQFPSHSVIEKGQTVTLRCDPISGHDNLYWYRRVMGKEIKFLLHFVKESKQDESGMPNNRFLAERTGGTYSTLKVQPAELEDSGVYFCASSPPGQPNYGYTFGSGTRLTVV.

The rearrangement joins TRBV6-5 to TRBJ2-5; D might be TRBD2 (6 bases). The CDR3 sequence is 12 residues long. Germline assignment: CDR1 MNHEY and CDR2 SVGAGI. With 8 bases removed from V and 4 bases from J, the gap between germline ends came to 11 bases. CDR3 DNA: TGTGCCAGCTCGGTGGGGGGAGAGACCCAGTACTTC. The encoded protein is CASSVGGETQYF.

The V call is TRBV19, the J call TRBJ1-3; D possibly corresponds to TRBD1 (6 bases). Trimming removed 7 bases from V and 1 base from J, with 17 bases in between. The germline CDR1 and CDR2 sequences are LNHDA and SQIVND (reference sequence). CDR3 length equals 16 residues. The CDR3 loop reads CASTSAGGRSGNTIYF. The CDR3 coding sequence is TGTGCCAGTACGTCTGCGGGGGGCAGGTCTGGAAACACCATATATTTT.

The chain couples TRBV7-8 to TRBJ2-3; 10 bases are shared with TRBD2. CDR1 is SGHVS and CDR2 is FQNEAQ in the germline V gene. Unmatched junction bases numbered 12, after V lost 5 bases and J lost 4 bases. The CDR3 sequence is 17 residues long. For the CDR3, the DNA is TGTGCCAGCAGCCCCCTCCCCACTAGCGGGGTGCCAGATACGCAGTATTTT. The encoded protein is CASSPLPTSGVPDTQYF.

The chain uses TRBV6-1 and TRBJ2-7, with a possible D match to TRBD1 (5 bases). Trimming shortened V by 2 bases and J by 6 bases, and 8 bases separated the two germline ends. CDR1 is MNHNS and CDR2 is SASEGT in the germline V gene. The CDR3 sequence is 12 residues long. DNA of the CDR3: TGTGCCAGCAGTGAATACAGGTCCGAGCAGTACTTC. Translating it yields CASSEYRSEQYF.

This clone came up a few times. V and J are TRBV7-2 and TRBJ1-5; a possible D gene is TRBD1 (5 bases). CDR1 SGHTA and CDR2 FQGNSA come from the germline V gene. The CDR3 has 14 residues. V lost 5 bases, J lost 9 bases, and 17 bases lay in between. The CDR3 region is CASSPGGEVRPQHF. CDR3 DNA: TGTGCCAGCAGCCCGGGAGGGGAGGTACGGCCCCAGCATTTT.

The chain uses TRBV5-4 and TRBJ1-2; 7 bases are a match to TRBD1. Germline CDR1 and CDR2: SGHNT and YYREEE (reference sequence). The trim removed 3 bases at V and 2 bases at J, leaving 10 bases unmatched. This CDR3 region has 16 residues. The CDR3 loop reads CASSSPTGKRNYGYTF. The CDR3 DNA reads TGTGCCAGCAGCTCTCCGACAGGGAAGAGAAACTATGGCTACACCTTC. The whole variable domain, remainder taken from reference TRBV5-4 and TRBJ1-2, is ETGVTQSPTHLIKTRGQQVTLRCSSQSGHNTVSWYQQALGQGPQFIFQYYREEENGRGNFPPRFSGLQFPNYSSELNVNALELDDSALYLCASSSPTGKRNYGYTFGSGTRLTVV.

The V call is TRBV7-8, the J call TRBJ2-7, with TRBD1 identical over 7 bases. With 5 bases clipped from V and 3 bases from J, the junction kept 4 bases outside the gene matches. The germline V gene encodes CDR1 SGHVS and CDR2 FQNEAQ. This CDR3 has 13 residues. CDR3 nucleotide sequence: TGTGCCAGCAGCCGAGACAGGGTCTACGAGCAGTACTTC. Translated, it gives CASSRDRVYEQYF. Filled out from reference TRBV7-8 and TRBJ2-7, the complete variable domain reads GAGVSQSPRYKVAKRGQDVALRCDPISGHVSLFWYQQALGQGPEFLTYFQNEAQLDKSGLPSDRFFAERPEGSVSTLKIQRTQQEDSAVYLCASSRDRVYEQYFGPGTRLTVT.

The rearrangement links TRBV5-1 to TRBJ2-3; unclear D gene. The germline V and J ends were trimmed by 7 bases and 0 bases, with 12 bases remaining between them. The CDR3 has 14 amino acids. Germline values: CDR1 SGHRS, CDR2 YFSETQ. Written as DNA, the CDR3 is TGCGCCAGCCGGTCAGGCAGTAGCACAGATACGCAGTATTTT. Translated, it gives CASRSGSSTDTQYF.

The chain combines TRBV19 with TRBJ1-1; D is undetermined. The CDR3 is made up of 13 amino acids. The V end was cut by 5 bases, the J end by 5 bases, with 12 bases between. The germline gives CDR1 LNHDA, CDR2 SQIVND (reference sequence). This CDR3 is CASSQRRGTEAFF. Here the CDR3 DNA reads TGTGCCAGTAGTCAGAGACGAGGGACTGAAGCTTTCTTT. The variable domain in full, with the rest retrieved from reference TRBV19 and TRBJ1-1, is DGGITQSPKYLFRKEGQNVTLSCEQNLNHDAMYWYRQDPGQGLRLIYYSQIVNDFQKGDIAEGYSVSREKKESFPLTVTSAQKNPTAFYLCASSQRRGTEAFFGQGTRLTVV.

The rearrangement uses TRBV29-1 and TRBJ1-2; D might be TRBD1 (6 bases). The V end lost 7 bases, the J end lost 5 bases, and 17 bases lay between the germline ends. The CDR3 is made up of 13 amino acids. The germline V gene has CDR1 SQVTM and CDR2 ANQGSEA. In nucleotides, the CDR3 is TGCAGCGATTACAGGGAGAGAGGGTATGGCTACACCTTC. As protein: CSDYRERGYGYTF.

The V and J genes are TRBV21-1 and TRBJ2-7; the listed D gene, TRBD2, was not tested against the DNA. TRBV21-1 is termed a pseudogene. The CDR3 has 13 amino acids. CDR3 loop: CASSKGGEDEQYF. The DNA of the CDR3 is TGTGCCAGCAGCAAGGGGGGAGAGGACGAGCAGTACTTC.

The rearrangement links TRBV19 to TRBJ2-5, with 7 bases lining up with TRBD1. The germline CDR1 and CDR2 sequences are LNHDA and SQIVND (reference sequence). This CDR3 is 13 amino acids long. V was clipped by 3 bases and J by 2 bases; unmatched bases: 0. In DNA, the CDR3 is TGTGCCAGTAGTATGACAGGGCAAGAGACCCAGTACTTC. The encoded protein is CASSMTGQETQYF.

The chain employs TRBV7-8 and TRBJ2-7; 10 positions match TRBD1. Germline CDR1 reads SGHVS; CDR2 reads FQNEAQ. The CDR3 spans 14 residues. The J segment lost 2 bases and the V segment lost 4 bases, leaving 2 bases of the junction unmatched. CDR3 nucleotides: TGTGCCAGCAGCTCGACAGGGGGCCCCTACGAGCAGTACTTC. It specifies CASSSTGGPYEQYF.

The chain links TRBV4-2 to TRBJ2-1, with 11 bases aligning to TRBD1. The V and J ends lost 5 bases and 8 bases, in that order; junction bases with no gene match: 8. The germline gives CDR1 LGHNA, CDR2 YNFKEQ. The CDR3 is made up of 15 amino acids. The CDR3 loop is CASSARTGGSDEQFF. CDR3 in DNA: TGTGCCAGCAGCGCCCGGACAGGGGGCAGCGATGAGCAGTTCTTC.

The gene calls are TRBV19 and TRBJ2-5; D gene uncertain. The germline gives CDR1 LNHDA, CDR2 SQIVND (reference sequence). The V gene lost 6 bases and the J gene lost 2 bases, with 10 bases spanning the gap. The CDR3 length is 13 residues. CDR3 coding DNA: TGTGCCAGTAGAACTACAAGTCAAGAGACCCAGTACTTC. Amino acids: CASRTTSQETQYF. Based on the CDR3 plus reference TRBV19 and TRBJ2-5, the full variable domain is DGGITQSPKYLFRKEGQNVTLSCEQNLNHDAMYWYRQDPGQGLRLIYYSQIVNDFQKGDIAEGYSVSREKKESFPLTVTSAQKNPTAFYLCASRTTSQETQYFGPGTRLLVL.

The chain couples TRBV28 to TRBJ1-5; 7 bases map to TRBD1. The CDR3 is made up of 15 amino acids. The V and J ends lost 5 bases and 3 bases, in that order; junction bases with no gene match: 7. Looked up from germline, CDR1 is MDHEN and CDR2 is SYDVKM. The CDR3 reads CASSPRQGHNQPQHF. The DNA for the CDR3 is TGTGCCAGCAGTCCCAGACAGGGCCACAATCAGCCCCAGCATTTT. The variable domain in full, with the rest retrieved from reference TRBV28 and TRBJ1-5, is DVKVTQSSRYLVKRTGEKVFLECVQDMDHENMFWYRQDPGLGLRLIYFSYDVKMKEKGDIPEGYSVSREKKERFSLILESASTNQTSMYLCASSPRQGHNQPQHFGDGTRLSIL.

The V call is TRBV27, the J call TRBJ2-2; 12 bases agree with TRBD2. V trimming: 7 bases; J trimming: 4 bases; junction bases outside the gene matches: 13. Germline V gene lookup returns CDR1 MNHEY and CDR2 SMNVEV (reference sequence). The CDR3 spans 18 residues. The DNA of the CDR3 is TGTGCCAGCACCCCCGCTGCTACTAGCGGGGGGCCCACCGGGGAGCTGTTTTTT. Its protein product is CASTPAATSGGPTGELFF.

V is TRBV27 and J is TRBJ1-2; perhaps TRBD1 as D (6 bases). Germline-derived CDR1 and CDR2 are MNHEY and SMNVEV (reference sequence). Between the trimmed V and J ends, which lost 3 bases and 8 bases, there was a span of 22 bases. The CDR3 loop spans 16 amino acids. This chain's CDR3 is CASSFISGTRLRGYTF. The CDR3 DNA sequence: TGTGCCAGCAGTTTTATTTCGGGGACAAGGTTGAGGGGCTACACCTTC.

The V call is TRBV9, the J call TRBJ2-5, with 10 bases lining up with TRBD1. The germline gives CDR1 SGDLS, CDR2 YYNGEE. The CDR3 length is 15 residues. V shed 2 bases and J 2 bases; nucleotides not matched to a gene: 3. The CDR3, as DNA: TGTGCCAGCAGCGTGGGACAGGGGCAACAAGAGACCCAGTACTTC. This encodes CASSVGQGQQETQYF.

The chain carries TRBV29-1 and TRBJ1-5; TRBD1 is a possible D gene (6 bases). This CDR3 contains 14 residues. Germline V CDR1 and CDR2: SQVTM, ANQGSEA. Trimming removed 2 bases at V and 1 base at J, with 9 bases between. DNA of the CDR3: TGCAGCGTTGAAACCACAGGGAGCAATCAGCCCCAGCATTTT. The encoded protein is CSVETTGSNQPQHF.

The gene calls are TRBV2 and TRBJ2-5; D perhaps matches TRBD2 (7 bases). The CDR3 is made up of 14 amino acids. V was pared by 3 bases and J by 9 bases, with 17 bases between. The germline CDR1 and CDR2 sequences are SNHLY and FYNNEI. CDR3 loop: CASSDKGGSGAQYF. The DNA of the CDR3 is TGTGCCAGCAGTGATAAGGGAGGGTCAGGGGCCCAGTACTTC.

The chain carries TRBV3-1 (or the pseudogene TRBV3-2) and TRBJ2-7; 9 nucleotides line up with TRBD1. This CDR3 has 13 residues. Germline values: CDR1 LGHDT, CDR2 YNNKEL (reference sequence). Unmatched junction bases numbered 5, after V lost 6 bases and J lost 5 bases. The CDR3 loop is CASSTGGWNEQYF. DNA for the CDR3: TGTGCCAGCAGTACAGGGGGCTGGAACGAGCAGTACTTC.